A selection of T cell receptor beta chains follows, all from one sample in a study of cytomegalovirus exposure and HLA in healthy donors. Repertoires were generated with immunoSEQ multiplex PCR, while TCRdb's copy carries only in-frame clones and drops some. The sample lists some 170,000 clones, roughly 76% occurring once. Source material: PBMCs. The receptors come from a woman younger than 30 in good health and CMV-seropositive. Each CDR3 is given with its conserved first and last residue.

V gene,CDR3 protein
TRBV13,CASSQGASAHNEKLFF
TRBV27,CASSSPLRGIKTQYF
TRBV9,CASSGGQGINYGYTF
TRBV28,CASTENTEAFF
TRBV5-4,CASSIRGPMYEQYF
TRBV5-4,CAGKRQGEGTEAFF
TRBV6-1,CASTTGGVRTGELFF
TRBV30,CAWSSQGVEGYTF
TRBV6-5,CASRPEGPGNTEAFF
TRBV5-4,CASSLDGAPGTDTQYF
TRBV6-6,CASSYAGDRGSPLHF
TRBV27,CASGLNRGGLGYTF
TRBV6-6,CASSYRGFPYEQYF
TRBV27,CARWTRGPNQPQHF
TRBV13,CASSLRFRGQETQYF
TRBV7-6,CASSLMAPGTGTPNEKLFF
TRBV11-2,CASSLGRGQGLVTQYF
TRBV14,CASSQLGGQETQYF
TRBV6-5,CASSRGTASYGYTF
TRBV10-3,CAISEETPGDVGANVLTF
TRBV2,CASSGAEGVLRLHF
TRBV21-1,CASSPAGVDATQYF
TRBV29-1,CSVEAPFRAGGTNTGELFF
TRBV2,CASRKWGELTRVNTGELFF
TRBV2,CASSEDRGRDQPQHF
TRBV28,CATRITGGREQPQHF
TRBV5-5,CASCWGGEGNQPQHF
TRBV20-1,CSARTAYEQYF
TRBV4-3,CASSQGTTGTGGEAFF
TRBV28,CASSVFPGRSQPQHF
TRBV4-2,CASSEGTSGGDNNQETQYF
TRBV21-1,CASRGLFEPGANVLTF
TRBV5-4,CASSFKGLASSYNEQFF
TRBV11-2,CASSTHRDRADEQYF
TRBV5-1,CASSPRTALYGYTF
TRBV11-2,CASSPRGVVNTEAFF
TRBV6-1,CAGSGAGGGNSPLHF
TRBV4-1,CASSQDPNSWNEQFF
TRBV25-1,CASSEYAGDISGNTIYF
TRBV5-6,CASSRDTGGGNTIYF
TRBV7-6,CASSLADRVVGQPQHF
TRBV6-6,CASSYPRTGSSDTQYF
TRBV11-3,CASSSDRELPTF
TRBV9,CASSVFTNTGELFF
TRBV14,CASRASGTNTGELFF
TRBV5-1,CASRLQGGVGNTEAFF
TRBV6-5,CASAGTEARGYTF
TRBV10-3,CAISQAGDAEAFF
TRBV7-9,CASSSYEHRAYEQYF
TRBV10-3,CATRERTRIFYEQYF
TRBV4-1,CASSQEVLAGGKGGELFF
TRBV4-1,CASSPGTGGRGYTF
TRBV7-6,CASSLELAPSYEQYF
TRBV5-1,CASSSWDRGEDTQYF